This TCR beta chain stems from a study of T cells in Graves' hyperthyroidism and ophthalmopathy. The CDR3 regions of TCR beta were amplified from RNA transcripts. RT-PCR in the first round (using the HTBI primer set) targeted the TCR CDR3. In TCRdb, the multiplex PCR reads were re-called with MiXCR into one record per CDR3 protein. Here the sample spans under 450,000 distinct CDR3 sequences, roughly 14% being singletons. This clonotype has a count of ten or more. The PBMCs were taken from approximately 9.7 ml of fresh peripheral blood. CDR1 and CDR2 from the germline V gene are LNHNV and YYDKDF (reference sequence). V was pared by 2 bases and J by 4 bases, with 17 bases between. The CDR3 is 17 amino acids.

The rearrangement uses TRBV15 and TRBJ2-2; D is ambiguous. Sequenced input: blood. This receptor was obtained from a woman aged 18-29 years with Graves' hyperthyroidism. In DNA, the CDR3 is TGTGCCACCAGCAGACTTAATCCCGGTCGAGGCACCGGGGAGCTGTTTTTT. Translating gives CATSRLNPGRGTGELFF.